The text below deals with one T cell receptor beta chain. Its antigen is still unknown. This entry comes from a study of beta chain features in type 1 diabetes. Whole-study findings and limits: TCRB CDR3 length was moderately but significantly reduced in all four CD4+ subsets of Type 1 diabetes patients. Within patients, naive, central memory and Treg TCRB repertoires seemed more similar than within healthy donors.

The CDR3 loop spans 13 amino acids. Germline assignment: CDR1 SQVTM and CDR2 ANQGSEA. Trimming removed 6 bases from V and 10 bases from J; junction bases left unmatched: 7. TCRB transcripts that were expressed got sequenced, as all of the isolated RNA had been reverse transcribed. Measured with immunoSEQ multiplex PCR; TCRdb has only the in-frame clones, and not every one. The sample has some 45,000 clones; approximately 72% are singletons. The sample consisted of Tregs from blood. The chain carries TRBV29-1 and TRBJ1-6; the match to TRBD1 covers 9 bases. This receptor was identified in a woman between 18 and 29 years old with type 1 diabetes. CDR3 DNA: TGCAGCGTCTTACAGGGGGCGGGATCACCCCTCCACTTT. Translating gives CSVLQGAGSPLHF.